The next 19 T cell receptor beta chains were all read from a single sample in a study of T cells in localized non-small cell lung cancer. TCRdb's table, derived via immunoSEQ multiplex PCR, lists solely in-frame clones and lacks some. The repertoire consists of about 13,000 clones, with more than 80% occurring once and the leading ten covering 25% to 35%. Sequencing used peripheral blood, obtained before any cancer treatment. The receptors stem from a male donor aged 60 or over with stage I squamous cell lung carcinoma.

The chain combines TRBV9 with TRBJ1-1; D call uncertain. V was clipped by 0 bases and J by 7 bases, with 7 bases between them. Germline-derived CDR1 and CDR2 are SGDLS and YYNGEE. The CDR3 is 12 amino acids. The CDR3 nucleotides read TGTGCCAGCAGCGTAGGCGAGGGTGAAGCTTTCTTT. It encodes CASSVGEGEAFF. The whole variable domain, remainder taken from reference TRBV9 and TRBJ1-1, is DSGVTQTPKHLITATGQRVTLRCSPRSGDLSVYWYQQSLDQGLQFLIQYYNGEERAKGNILERFSAQQFPDLHSELNLSSLELGDSALYFCASSVGEGEAFFGQGTRLTVV.

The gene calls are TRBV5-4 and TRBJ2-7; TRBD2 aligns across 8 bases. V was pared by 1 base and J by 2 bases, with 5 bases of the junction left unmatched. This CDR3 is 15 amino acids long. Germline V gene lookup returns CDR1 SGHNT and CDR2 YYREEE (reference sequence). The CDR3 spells CASSLLTGGPYEQYF. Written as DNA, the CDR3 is TGTGCCAGCAGCTTGCTAACGGGAGGGCCCTACGAGCAGTACTTC.

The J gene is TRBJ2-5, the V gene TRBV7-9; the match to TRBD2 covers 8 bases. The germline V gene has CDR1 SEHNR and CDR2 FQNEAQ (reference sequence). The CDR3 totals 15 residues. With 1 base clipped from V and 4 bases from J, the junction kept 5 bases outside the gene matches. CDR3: CASSLVSGGGETQYF. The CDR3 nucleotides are TGTGCCAGCAGCTTAGTGAGCGGGGGAGGAGAGACCCAGTACTTC.

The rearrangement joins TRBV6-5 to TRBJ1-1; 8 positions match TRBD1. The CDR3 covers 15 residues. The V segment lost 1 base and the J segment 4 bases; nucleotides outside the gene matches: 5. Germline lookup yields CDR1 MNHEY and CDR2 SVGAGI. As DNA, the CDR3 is TGTGCCAGCAGTTACTTACAGGGGGTCGGCACTGAAGCTTTCTTT. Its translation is CASSYLQGVGTEAFF.

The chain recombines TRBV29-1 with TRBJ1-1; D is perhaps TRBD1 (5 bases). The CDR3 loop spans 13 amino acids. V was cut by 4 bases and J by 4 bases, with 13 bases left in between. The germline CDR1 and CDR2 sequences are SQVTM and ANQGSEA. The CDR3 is CSVGSGRGTEAFF. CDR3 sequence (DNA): TGCAGCGTTGGTAGCGGGAGGGGCACTGAAGCTTTCTTT.

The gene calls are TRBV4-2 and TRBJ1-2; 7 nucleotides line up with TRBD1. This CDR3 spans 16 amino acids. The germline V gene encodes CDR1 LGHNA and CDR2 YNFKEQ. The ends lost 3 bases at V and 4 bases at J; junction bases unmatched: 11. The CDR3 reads CASSQGGQGEGYGYTF. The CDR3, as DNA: TGTGCCAGCAGCCAGGGGGGGCAGGGGGAAGGCTATGGCTACACCTTC.

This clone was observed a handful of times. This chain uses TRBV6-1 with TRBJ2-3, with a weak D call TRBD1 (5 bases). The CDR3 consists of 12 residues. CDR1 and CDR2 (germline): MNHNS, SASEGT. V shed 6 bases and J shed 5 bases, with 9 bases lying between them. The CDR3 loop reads CASRETVDTQYF. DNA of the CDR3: TGTGCCAGCAGGGAGACAGTAGATACGCAGTATTTT.

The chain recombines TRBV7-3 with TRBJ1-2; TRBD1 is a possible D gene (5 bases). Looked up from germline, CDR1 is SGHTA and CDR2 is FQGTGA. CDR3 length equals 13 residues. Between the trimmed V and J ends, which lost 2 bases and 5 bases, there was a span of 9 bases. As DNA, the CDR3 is TGTGCCAGCAGCTTAGGCAGGGCATATGGCTACACCTTC. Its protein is CASSLGRAYGYTF.

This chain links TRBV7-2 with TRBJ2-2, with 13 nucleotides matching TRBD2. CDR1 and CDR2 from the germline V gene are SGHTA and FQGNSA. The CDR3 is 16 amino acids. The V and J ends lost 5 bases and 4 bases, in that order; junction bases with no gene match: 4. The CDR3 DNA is TGTGCCAGCAGCCATCGGACTAGCGGGGGCACCGGGGAGCTGTTTTTT. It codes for CASSHRTSGGTGELFF.

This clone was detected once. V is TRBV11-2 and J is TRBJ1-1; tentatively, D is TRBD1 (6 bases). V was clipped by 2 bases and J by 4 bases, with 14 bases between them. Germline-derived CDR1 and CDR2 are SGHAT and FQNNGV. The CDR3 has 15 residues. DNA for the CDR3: TGTGCCAGCAGCTTATTACAGGGCGGGGGCACTGAAGCTTTCTTT. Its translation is CASSLLQGGGTEAFF.

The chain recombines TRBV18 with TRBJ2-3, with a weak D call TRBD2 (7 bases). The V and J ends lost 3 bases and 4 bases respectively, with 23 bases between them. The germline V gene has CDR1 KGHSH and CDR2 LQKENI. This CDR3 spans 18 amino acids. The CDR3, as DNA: TGTGCCAGCTCACCCCCCCCGCGGCTAATGGGGGGGCCAGATACGCAGTATTTT. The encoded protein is CASSPPPRLMGGPDTQYF.

This chain's CDR3 is CASSEGILSYNEQFF. DNA for the CDR3: TGTGCCAGCAGTGAAGGCATACTCTCCTACAATGAGCAGTTCTTC. The gene calls are TRBV6-1 and TRBJ2-1; no definite D call. The CDR3 covers 15 residues. Trimming stripped 1 base from V and 0 bases from J, with 7 bases between. Germline-derived CDR1 and CDR2 are MNHNS and SASEGT.

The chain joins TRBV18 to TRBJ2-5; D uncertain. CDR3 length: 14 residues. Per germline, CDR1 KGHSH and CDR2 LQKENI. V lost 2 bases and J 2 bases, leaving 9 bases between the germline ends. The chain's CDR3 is CASSPGTSQETQYF. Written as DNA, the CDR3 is TGTGCCAGCTCACCAGGTACCAGTCAAGAGACCCAGTACTTC.

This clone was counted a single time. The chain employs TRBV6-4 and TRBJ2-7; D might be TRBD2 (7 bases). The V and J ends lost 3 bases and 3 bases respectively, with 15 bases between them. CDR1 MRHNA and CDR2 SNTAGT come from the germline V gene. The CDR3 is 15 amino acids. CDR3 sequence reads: CASSDWGGRHYEQYF. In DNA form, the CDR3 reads TGTGCCAGCAGTGATTGGGGGGGGCGACACTACGAGCAGTACTTC.

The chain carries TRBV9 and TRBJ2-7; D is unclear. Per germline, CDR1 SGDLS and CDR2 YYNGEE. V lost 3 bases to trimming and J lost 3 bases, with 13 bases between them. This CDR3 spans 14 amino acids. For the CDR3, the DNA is TGTGCCAGCAGCGCCGGTGCGACGGACTACGAGCAGTACTTC. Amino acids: CASSAGATDYEQYF.

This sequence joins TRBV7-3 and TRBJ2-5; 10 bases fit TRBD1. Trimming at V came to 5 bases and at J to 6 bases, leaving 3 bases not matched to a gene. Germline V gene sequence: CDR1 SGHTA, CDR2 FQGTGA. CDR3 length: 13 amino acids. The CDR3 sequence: CASSPDRGKTQYF. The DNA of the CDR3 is TGTGCCAGCAGCCCGGACAGGGGGAAGACCCAGTACTTC.

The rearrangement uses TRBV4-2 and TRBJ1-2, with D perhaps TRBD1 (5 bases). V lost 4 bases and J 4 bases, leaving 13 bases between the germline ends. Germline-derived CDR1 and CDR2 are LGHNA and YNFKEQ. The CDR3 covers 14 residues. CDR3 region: CASSRGEGPYGYTF. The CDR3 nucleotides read TGTGCCAGCAGCCGGGGGGAGGGACCCTATGGCTACACCTTC.

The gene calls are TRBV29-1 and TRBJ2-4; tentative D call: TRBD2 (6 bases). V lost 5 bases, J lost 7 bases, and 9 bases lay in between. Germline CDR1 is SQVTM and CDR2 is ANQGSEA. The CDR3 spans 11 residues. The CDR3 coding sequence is TGCAGCGTTAGGGACTGGAACATTCAGTACTTC. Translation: CSVRDWNIQYF.

In DNA, the CDR3 is TGTGCCAGCAGTGGAGGGACGAATAGCAATCAGCCCCAGCATTTT. Translation gives CASSGGTNSNQPQHF. The chain uses TRBV2 and TRBJ1-5; perhaps TRBD1 as D (5 bases). Looked up from germline, CDR1 is SNHLY and CDR2 is FYNNEI. CDR3 length equals 15 residues. V gave up 4 bases and J gave up 0 bases, with 10 bases separating them.